Below are 10 T cell receptor beta chains sequenced from a single sample in a study of identical twins. Each CDR3 protein gets one entry after TCRdb re-called the 5' RACE reads with MiXCR. The repertoire includes some 790,000 distinct CDR3 sequences, 15% to 20% of them detected once, and less than 15% sits in the top ten. These sequences were also reported in another study, on T cells expressing NK-cell markers.

The sample consisted of PBMCs. Receptors originate from a woman aged 18-29 years in good health.

This clonotype has more than one count but fewer than ten. The chain links TRBV2 to TRBJ2-7; D may correspond to TRBD1 or TRBD2 (5 bases each). V dropped 6 bases and J dropped 7 bases, with 19 bases sitting between them. The CDR3 runs to 14 residues. The germline gives CDR1 SNHLY, CDR2 FYNNEI. DNA for the CDR3: TGTGCCAGCAGAGCCGGGACGGTGGGAAGTGAGCAGTACTTC. Its protein product is CASRAGTVGSEQYF.

This clonotype was detected a few times. Written as DNA, the CDR3 is TGTGCCAGCAGCACAGTTTCCTACGAGCAGTACTTC. Encoded protein: CASSTVSYEQYF. The chain is built from TRBV7-9 and TRBJ2-7; D uncertain. V dropped 5 bases and J dropped 1 base, with 6 bases sitting between them. This CDR3 spans 12 amino acids. Germline V gives CDR1 SEHNR, CDR2 FQNEAQ (reference sequence).

This clonotype has just a few counts. The genes are TRBV5-6 and TRBJ2-3, with 9 nucleotides matching TRBD2. V gave up 0 bases and J gave up 3 bases; unmatched junction bases: 5. CDR3 length: 16 residues. The germline gives CDR1 SGHDT, CDR2 YYEEEE. CDR3 bases: TGTGCCAGCAGCTTGGTCGGCGGGGGGGCGACAGATACGCAGTATTTT. Its translation is CASSLVGGGATDTQYF.

This chain uses TRBV6-2 or TRBV6-3 with TRBJ2-5; the D is unclear. Germline V lookup: CDR1 MNHEY, CDR2 SVGEGT. This CDR3 is built from 13 residues. V was pared by 4 bases and J by 4 bases, with 10 bases between. CDR3: CASSFGPLETQYF. As DNA, the CDR3 is TGTGCCAGCAGTTTCGGACCTTTAGAGACCCAGTACTTC.

The chain is built from TRBV5-5 and TRBJ2-1; 7 nucleotides match TRBD2. V lost 4 bases, J lost 7 bases, and 11 bases stayed unmatched. CDR1 and CDR2 from the germline V gene are SGHKS and YYEKEE (reference sequence). This CDR3 spans 15 amino acids. The CDR3 loop reads CASSPPWKGGNEQFF. In DNA, the CDR3 is TGTGCCAGCAGCCCACCTTGGAAGGGAGGGAATGAGCAGTTCTTC. The full variable domain, its missing parts supplied by reference TRBV5-5 and TRBJ2-1, is DAGVTQSPTHLIKTRGQQVTLRCSPISGHKSVSWYQQVLGQGPQFIFQYYEKEERGRGNFPDRFSARQFPNYSSELNVNALLLGDSALYLCASSPPWKGGNEQFFGPGTRLTVL.

The genes are TRBV6-2 or TRBV6-3 and TRBJ2-7, with D unresolved. This CDR3 spans 12 amino acids. Trimming cost V 6 bases and J 1 base, with 7 bases left between them. Germline V gene sequence: CDR1 MNHEY, CDR2 SVGEGT. CDR3 nucleotides: TGTGCCAGCAGCAAAAGGTCCTACGAGCAGTACTTC. Its translation is CASSKRSYEQYF.

V is TRBV6-5 and J is TRBJ2-5, with TRBD2 identical over 7 bases. This CDR3 has 16 residues. Germline CDR1 MNHEY, CDR2 SVGAGI. Losses at the gene ends were 2 bases for V and 2 bases for J; bases not matched to a gene: 8. The CDR3 protein is CASSYQAGEVQETQYF. CDR3 nucleotides: TGTGCCAGCAGTTACCAGGCGGGGGAGGTACAAGAGACCCAGTACTTC.

This clonotype was observed a few times. V and J are TRBV12-3 or TRBV12-4 and TRBJ2-1; 11 nucleotides align to TRBD2. J was trimmed by 7 bases and V by 3 bases; bases with no gene match: 8. The CDR3 sequence is 16 residues long. The CDR3, as DNA: TGTGCCAGCAGTTTCCGGACTAGCGGGCCCTCTAATGAGCAGTTCTTC. It yields the protein CASSFRTSGPSNEQFF.

This clonotype was counted only a few times. V usage is TRBV12-3 or TRBV12-4 and J usage is TRBJ2-3; the D call may be TRBD1 or TRBD2 (5 bases each). V shed 8 bases and J shed 0 bases, with 9 bases lying between them. This CDR3 comprises 13 residues. The CDR3 protein is CASVGDSTDTQYF. The CDR3 coding sequence is TGTGCCAGCGTTGGGGACAGCACAGATACGCAGTATTTT.

J is TRBJ2-1 and V is TRBV5-1; no clear D gene. The ends were cut back, 0 bases at V and 3 bases at J, with 7 bases in the middle. The CDR3 extends over 14 amino acids. CDR1 and CDR2 (germline): SGHRS, YFSETQ. CDR3 coding DNA: TGCGCCAGCAGCTTGGAACAGTACTACAATGAGCAGTTCTTC. Translation gives CASSLEQYYNEQFF.